This TCR beta chain derives from a study of cytomegalovirus exposure and HLA in healthy donors. Whole-study findings and limits: TCR beta V- and J-gene trimming, according to a later analysis, was linked to a missense DCLRE1C variant. By HLA locus, TCR association rates varied in a later analysis, with DRB1 showing the most and HLA-C the fewest.

Amplification used 60 Vbeta primers and 13 Jbeta primers. Using immunoSEQ multiplex PCR, the repertoire was profiled, and TCRdb retains in-frame clones only, with some absent. The sample holds 95,000 to 150,000 clones, roughly four fifths seen once. V lost 0 bases to trimming and J lost 4 bases, with 7 bases between them. Germline V gene sequence: CDR1 LGHNA, CDR2 YNFKEQ. The CDR3 extends over 14 amino acids. Worth noting for this clone: Its antigen is as yet unknown.

The clonotype originates from a man aged 18 to 30 in good health and CMV-seronegative. V is TRBV4-2 and J is TRBJ1-3; D remains ambiguous. The sample comprised PBMCs. DNA for the CDR3: TGTGCCAGCAGCCAAGAATTGGAGGGAAACACCATATATTTT. Encoded protein: CASSQELEGNTIYF.